This entry lists 20 T cell receptor beta chains sequenced from one sample in a study of identical twins (dated by TCRdb to between 2015 and 2016). The library was prepared using 5' RACE. The sequencer listed for this sample is Illumina HiSeq 2000. The raw public reads went through TCRdb reprocessing: fastp at Q25, MiXCR clone calling, in-frame beta chains kept. Each CDR3 protein gets just one entry, which takes the most common genes and DNA from the rows behind it. The sample yields fewer than 450,000 distinct CDR3 sequences; approximately 10% were counted once. Roughly 8.7% of the sample belongs to the ten largest clones. Sequenced input: naive T cells sorted from blood. The cell subset or site label, read with the paper, signifies: cells isolated with a human naive T-cell isolation kit. The receptors originated from a woman aged 45-60 years in good health.

This clonotype was recorded many times. The chain links TRBV7-3 to TRBJ2-2; D may be TRBD1 (7 bases). The CDR3 totals 16 residues. In germline, CDR1 is SGHTA, CDR2 FQGTGA. Trimming pared 4 bases from V and 2 bases from J, leaving 14 bases between. The CDR3 region is CASSSGGGPNTGELFF. The CDR3, as DNA: TGTGCCAGCAGCTCCGGAGGGGGCCCCAACACCGGGGAGCTGTTTTTT. The full variable domain, with the rest looked up from reference TRBV7-3 and TRBJ2-2, is GAGVSQTPSNKVTEKGKYVELRCDPISGHTALYWYRQSLGQGPEFLIYFQGTGAADDSGLPNDRFFAVRPEGSVSTLKIQRTERGDSAVYLCASSSGGGPNTGELFFGEGSRLTVL.

This clonotype has ten or more counts. V usage is TRBV29-1 and J usage is TRBJ1-1; TRBD1 might be the D (5 bases). CDR3 length equals 13 residues. V dropped 3 bases and J dropped 1 base, with 9 bases sitting between them. In germline, CDR1 is SQVTM, CDR2 ANQGSEA. The CDR3 DNA follows: TGCAGCGTTGAGTCAGGGTCGAACACTGAAGCTTTCTTT. It codes for CSVESGSNTEAFF.

This clonotype appeared a few times. The chain combines TRBV27 with TRBJ2-2, with unresolved D. The germline V gene encodes CDR1 MNHEY and CDR2 SMNVEV (reference sequence). Trimming removed 6 bases from V and 7 bases from J, with 9 bases in between. The CDR3 runs 12 residues. This CDR3 is CASRTAVGELFF. CDR3 nucleotide sequence: TGTGCCAGCAGGACCGCAGTCGGGGAGCTGTTTTTT.

This clonotype was seen ten or more times. The V call is TRBV20-1, the J call TRBJ2-7; the match to TRBD2 covers 7 bases. Germline CDR1 and CDR2: DFQATT and SNEGSKA (reference sequence). The CDR3 consists of 15 residues. Germline trimming cut 0 bases from V and 6 bases from J; bases unmatched to any gene: 11. The CDR3 DNA is TGCAGTGCTAGAGATCTTGAGGGAGGGCGGGTCGAGCAGTACTTC. This sequence encodes CSARDLEGGRVEQYF.

This clonotype appeared many times. The rearrangement joins TRBV9 to TRBJ2-3; 15 bases are a match to TRBD2. The germline V gene encodes CDR1 SGDLS and CDR2 YYNGEE. Trimming at V came to 4 bases and at J to 5 bases, leaving 11 bases not matched to a gene. The CDR3 is 18 residues long. The CDR3 loop is CASSPPGLAGGYRDTQYF. DNA for the CDR3: TGTGCCAGCAGCCCACCCGGACTAGCGGGAGGGTATAGAGATACGCAGTATTTT.

This clonotype was recorded at least ten times. V is TRBV28 and J is TRBJ2-5; a possible D gene is TRBD2 (6 bases). Per germline, CDR1 MDHEN and CDR2 SYDVKM. V was shortened by 10 bases and J by 4 bases, with 19 bases between the two germline ends. The CDR3 contains 14 residues. The CDR3 nucleotides are TGTGCCACCACTTCCGGAGGGAAGAGAGAGACCCAGTACTTC. Encoded protein: CATTSGGKRETQYF.

This clonotype was recorded a few times. V and J are TRBV20-1 and TRBJ1-4, with no clear D. The CDR3 loop spans 14 amino acids. The V gene lost 1 base and the J gene lost 8 bases, with 14 bases spanning the gap. Germline lookup yields CDR1 DFQATT and CDR2 SNEGSKA (reference sequence). DNA for the CDR3: TGCAGTGCTAGAGTGTTGGGTGGCGAGGAAAAACTGTTTTTT. Protein product: CSARVLGGEEKLFF.

This clonotype was picked up a small number of times. The genes are TRBV4-1 and TRBJ2-1; 13 bases line up with TRBD2. CDR3 length: 15 amino acids. In germline, CDR1 is MGHRA, CDR2 YSYEKL. The V gene end was trimmed by 1 base and the J gene end by 12 bases; junction bases not matched to a gene: 6. The CDR3 region has the DNA TGCGCCAGCAGCCAAGGACCGGGACTAGCGGGATCGCAGTTCTTC. Translating gives CASSQGPGLAGSQFF.

The chain carries TRBV7-2 and TRBJ2-5; no definite D call. CDR3 length equals 12 residues. Germline lookup yields CDR1 SGHTA and CDR2 FQGNSA. Deletions cut 5 bases from V and 6 bases from J, with 10 bases between. CDR3 loop: CASSPAGKTQYF. The CDR3 DNA reads TGTGCCAGCAGCCCGGCCGGCAAGACCCAGTACTTC.

This chain uses TRBV5-6 with TRBJ1-3; maybe TRBD1 (6 bases). Germline lookup yields CDR1 SGHDT and CDR2 YYEEEE. The V and J ends lost 0 bases and 2 bases respectively, with 9 bases between them. This CDR3 has 15 amino acids. The CDR3 spells CASSLVGATGNTIYF. In nucleotides, the CDR3 is TGTGCCAGCAGCTTGGTGGGGGCTACTGGAAACACCATATATTTT.

This clonotype was found a few times. The V call is TRBV6-2 or TRBV6-3, the J call TRBJ1-2, with TRBD1 matching 7 bases. V gave up 7 bases and J gave up 8 bases; unmatched junction bases: 4. There are 11 residues in the CDR3. Per the germline V gene, CDR1 is MNHEY and CDR2 is SVGEGT. Written as DNA, the CDR3 is TGTGCCAGCAAGGGGGCTCGGGGCTACACCTTC. Translating it yields CASKGARGYTF.

This clonotype was counted many times. The J gene is TRBJ1-4, the V gene TRBV29-1; D gene uncertain. The CDR3 has 13 residues. Between the trimmed V and J ends, which lost 2 bases and 4 bases, there was a span of 8 bases. CDR1 SQVTM and CDR2 ANQGSEA come from the germline V gene. The CDR3 DNA reads TGCAGCGTTGAACCCCACAGTAATGAAAAACTGTTTTTT. As protein: CSVEPHSNEKLFF.

For the CDR3, the DNA is TGTGCCACCCGATCTTGGAATTCCTACGAGCAGTACGTC. This codes for CATRSWNSYEQYV. The chain uses TRBV6-1 and TRBJ2-7; D gene uncertain. The germline V gene encodes CDR1 MNHNS and CDR2 SASEGT. The CDR3 runs to 13 residues. Trimming took 10 bases from V and 1 from J, leaving 14 bases between them.

The chain employs TRBV14 and TRBJ2-3; D possibly corresponds to TRBD1 (6 bases). CDR1 SGHDN and CDR2 FVKESK come from the germline V gene. This CDR3 comprises 15 residues. V was shortened by 2 bases and J by 5 bases, with 14 bases between the two germline ends. The CDR3 DNA reads as TGTGCCAGCAGCCAAATCAGGGGCCAAAAAGATACGCAGTATTTT. It yields the protein CASSQIRGQKDTQYF.

The chain is built from TRBV4-1 and TRBJ2-3; no firm D call. The germline gives CDR1 MGHRA, CDR2 YSYEKL. CDR3 length equals 15 residues. Trimming took 2 bases from V and 2 from J, leaving 11 bases between them. CDR3 sequence reads: CASSQFDSYTDTQYF. The CDR3 DNA reads TGCGCCAGCAGCCAATTTGACTCGTACACAGATACGCAGTATTTT.

This chain connects TRBV27 to TRBJ1-2, with 7 nucleotides matching TRBD1. The CDR3 is made up of 13 amino acids. Unmatched junction bases numbered 9, after V lost 6 bases and J lost 8 bases. Germline assignment: CDR1 MNHEY and CDR2 SMNVEV (reference sequence). CDR3 sequence reads: CASSDRDRGGYTF. CDR3 coding DNA: TGTGCCAGCAGCGACCGGGACAGAGGAGGCTACACCTTC.

This clonotype was seen at least ten times. The CDR3 reads CSGRLGSYNEQFF. The CDR3 nucleotides are TGCAGCGGGAGACTGGGCTCCTACAATGAGCAGTTCTTC. The chain uses TRBV29-1 and TRBJ2-1; no reliable D call. Trimming cost V 7 bases and J 0 bases, with 10 bases left between them. This CDR3 is 13 amino acids long. In germline, CDR1 is SQVTM, CDR2 ANQGSEA.

This clonotype was seen repeatedly, ten times or more. As DNA, the CDR3 is TGTGCCAGCCTGGGACAGGGTGGATCACCCCTCCACTTT. This sequence encodes CASLGQGGSPLHF. The chain employs TRBV5-6 and TRBJ1-6, with 9 bases fitting TRBD1. Trimming cost V 7 bases and J 10 bases; bases outside gene matches: 6. Germline values: CDR1 SGHDT, CDR2 YYEEEE. This CDR3 contains 13 residues.

The rearrangement uses TRBV4-2 and TRBJ2-3, with TRBD2 matching over 14 bases. Unmatched junction bases numbered 14, after V lost 1 base and J lost 5 bases. CDR1 and CDR2 from the germline V gene are LGHNA and YNFKEQ. CDR3 length: 20 amino acids. CDR3 bases: TGTGCCAGCAGCCAAGTCGGACTAGCGGGAGGCAGGGGCACACAAGATACGCAGTATTTT. Encoded protein: CASSQVGLAGGRGTQDTQYF.

This clonotype came up many times. The chain has TRBV20-1 and TRBJ2-3; no reliable D call. Germline CDR1 and CDR2: DFQATT and SNEGSKA (reference sequence). The length of the CDR3 is 14 residues. V was shortened by 2 bases and J by 1 base, with 10 bases between the two germline ends. CDR3 loop: CSARHGLGTDTQYF. CDR3 DNA: TGCAGTGCTAGACACGGGCTAGGCACAGATACGCAGTATTTT.